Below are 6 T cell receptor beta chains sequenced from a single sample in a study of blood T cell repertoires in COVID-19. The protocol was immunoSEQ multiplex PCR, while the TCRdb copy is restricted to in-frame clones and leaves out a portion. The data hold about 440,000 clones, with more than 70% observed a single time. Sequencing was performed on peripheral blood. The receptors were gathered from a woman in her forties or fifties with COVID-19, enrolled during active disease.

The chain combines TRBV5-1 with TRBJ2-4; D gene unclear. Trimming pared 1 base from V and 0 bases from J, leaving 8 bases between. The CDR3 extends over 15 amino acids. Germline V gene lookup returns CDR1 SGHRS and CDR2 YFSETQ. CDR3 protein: CASSLPLLAKNIQYF. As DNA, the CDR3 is TGCGCCAGCAGCTTGCCCTTATTAGCCAAAAACATTCAGTACTTC.

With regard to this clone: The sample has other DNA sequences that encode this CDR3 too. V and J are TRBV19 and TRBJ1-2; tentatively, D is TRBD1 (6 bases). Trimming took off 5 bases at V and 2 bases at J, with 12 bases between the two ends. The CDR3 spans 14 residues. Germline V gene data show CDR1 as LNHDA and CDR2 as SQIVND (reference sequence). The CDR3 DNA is TGTGCCAGTAGTCAGACAGGCTCAAACTATGGCTACACCTTC. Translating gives CASSQTGSNYGYTF.

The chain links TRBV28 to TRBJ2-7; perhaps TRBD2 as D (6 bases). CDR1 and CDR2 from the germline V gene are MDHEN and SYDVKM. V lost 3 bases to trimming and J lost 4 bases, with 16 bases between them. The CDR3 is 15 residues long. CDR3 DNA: TGTGCCAGCAGTTTCCCCCAGTTGCGGGGATACGAGCAGTACTTC. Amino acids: CASSFPQLRGYEQYF. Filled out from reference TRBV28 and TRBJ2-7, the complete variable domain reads DVKVTQSSRYLVKRTGEKVFLECVQDMDHENMFWYRQDPGLGLRLIYFSYDVKMKEKGDIPEGYSVSREKKERFSLILESASTNQTSMYLCASSFPQLRGYEQYFGPGTRLTVT.

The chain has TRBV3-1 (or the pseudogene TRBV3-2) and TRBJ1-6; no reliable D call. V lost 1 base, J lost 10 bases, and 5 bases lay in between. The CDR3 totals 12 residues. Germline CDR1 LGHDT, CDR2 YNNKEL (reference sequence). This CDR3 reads CASSQAQSPLHF. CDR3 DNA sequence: TGTGCCAGCAGCCAAGCCCAATCACCCCTCCACTTT.

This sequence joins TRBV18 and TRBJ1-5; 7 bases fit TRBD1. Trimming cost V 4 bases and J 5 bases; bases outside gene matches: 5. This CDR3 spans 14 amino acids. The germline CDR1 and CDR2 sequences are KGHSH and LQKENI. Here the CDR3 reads CASSRTGADQPQHF. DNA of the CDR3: TGTGCCAGCTCACGTACAGGGGCGGATCAGCCCCAGCATTTT.

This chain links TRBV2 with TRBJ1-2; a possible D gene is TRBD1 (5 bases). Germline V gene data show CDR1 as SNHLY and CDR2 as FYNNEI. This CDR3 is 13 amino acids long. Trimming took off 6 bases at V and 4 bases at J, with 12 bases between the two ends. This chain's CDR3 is CASRGGLGYGYTF. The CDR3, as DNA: TGTGCCAGCAGGGGGGGACTTGGCTATGGCTACACCTTC.